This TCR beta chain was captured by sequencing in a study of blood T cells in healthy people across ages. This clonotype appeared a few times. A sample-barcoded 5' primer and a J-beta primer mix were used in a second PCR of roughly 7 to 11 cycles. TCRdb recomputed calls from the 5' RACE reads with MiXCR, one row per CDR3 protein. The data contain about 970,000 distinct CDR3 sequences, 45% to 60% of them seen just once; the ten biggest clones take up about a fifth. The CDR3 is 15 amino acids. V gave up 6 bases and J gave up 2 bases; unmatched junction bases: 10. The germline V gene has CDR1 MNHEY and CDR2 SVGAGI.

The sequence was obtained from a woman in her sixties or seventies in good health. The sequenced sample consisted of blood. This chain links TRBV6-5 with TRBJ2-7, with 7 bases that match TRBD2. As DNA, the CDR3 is TGTGCCAGCAGACGCCACAAGGGAGGGACCTACGAGCAGTACTTC. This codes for CASRRHKGGTYEQYF.